The clone carrying this T cell receptor beta chain was picked up a small number of times. At the DNA level, this CDR3 is encoded by other sequences in the same sample as well. Treatment of the sample: oral pan-JAK inhibitor, 5-10 mg twice daily. The source of the sample is a study of CD8+ T cells in alopecia areata. Study-wide context: Twice a day, 5 to 10 mg of oral tofacitinib was administered to treated patients.

CDR3 length: 10 amino acids. CDR1 is SQVTM, CDR2 ANQGSEA, per germline. The ends were cut back, 5 bases at V and 3 bases at J, with 4 bases in the middle. Following extraction, RNA underwent reverse transcription to cDNA, which served as the sequencing template. Sequencing used immunoSEQ multiplex PCR; TCRdb keeps in-frame clones, though not all of them. The profile shows fewer than 150,000 clones, 50% to 75% of them singletons. The chain uses TRBV29-1 and TRBJ1-1; D gene uncertain. Specimen: CD8+ T cells sorted from blood, collected at week 4, from a patient treated with tofacitinib. The sequence was obtained from a human donor with alopecia areata. The CDR3 is CSVRDTEAFF. Written as DNA, the CDR3 is TGCAGCGTTCGAGACACTGAAGCTTTCTTT.